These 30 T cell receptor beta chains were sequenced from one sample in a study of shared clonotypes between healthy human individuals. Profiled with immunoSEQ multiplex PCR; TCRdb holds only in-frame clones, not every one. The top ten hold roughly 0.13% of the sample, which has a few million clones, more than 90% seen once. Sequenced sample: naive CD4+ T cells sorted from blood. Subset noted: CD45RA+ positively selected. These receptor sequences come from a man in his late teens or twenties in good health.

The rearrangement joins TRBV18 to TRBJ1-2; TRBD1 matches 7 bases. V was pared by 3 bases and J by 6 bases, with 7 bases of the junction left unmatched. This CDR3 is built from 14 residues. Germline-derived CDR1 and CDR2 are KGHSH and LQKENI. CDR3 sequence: CASSPTGGGDGYTF. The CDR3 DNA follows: TGTGCCAGCTCACCGACGGGAGGGGGCGATGGCTACACCTTC.

The CDR3 bases are TGTGCCAGCTCACCGATCGAGGATGCTTTGGTGCAGTACTTC. Its translation: CASSPIEDALVQYF. The chain links TRBV18 to TRBJ2-7; D gene uncertain. The length of the CDR3 is 14 residues. Germline CDR1 is KGHSH and CDR2 is LQKENI. V lost 3 bases, J lost 9 bases, and 18 bases lay in between.

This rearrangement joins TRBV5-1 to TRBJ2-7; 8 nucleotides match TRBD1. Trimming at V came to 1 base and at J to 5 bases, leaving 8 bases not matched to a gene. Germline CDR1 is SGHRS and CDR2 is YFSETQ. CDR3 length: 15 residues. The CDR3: CASSLPRTGFDEQYF. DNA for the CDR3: TGCGCCAGCAGCTTGCCCAGGACAGGGTTTGACGAGCAGTACTTC.

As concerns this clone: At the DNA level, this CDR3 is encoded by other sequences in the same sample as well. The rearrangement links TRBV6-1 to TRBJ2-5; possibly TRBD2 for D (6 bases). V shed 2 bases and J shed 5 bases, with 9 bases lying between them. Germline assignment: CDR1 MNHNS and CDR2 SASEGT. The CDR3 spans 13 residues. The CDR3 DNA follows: TGTGCCAGCAGTGAACCGGGGAGGGAGACCCAGTACTTC. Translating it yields CASSEPGRETQYF.

CDR3 amino acids: CASKRELDTGELFF. DNA for the CDR3: TGTGCCAGTAAGCGGGAGCTCGACACCGGGGAGCTGTTTTTT. V is TRBV2 and J is TRBJ2-2; 8 bases fit TRBD2. The CDR3 covers 14 residues. Germline V gives CDR1 SNHLY, CDR2 FYNNEI. Losses at the gene ends were 9 bases for V and 3 bases for J; bases not matched to a gene: 6.

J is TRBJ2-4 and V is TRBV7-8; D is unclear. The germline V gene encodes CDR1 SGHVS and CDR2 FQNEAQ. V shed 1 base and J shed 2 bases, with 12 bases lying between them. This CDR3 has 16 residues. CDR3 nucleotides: TGTGCCAGCAGCTTAGAGGTAGTGGGGACCAAAAACATTCAGTACTTC. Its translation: CASSLEVVGTKNIQYF.

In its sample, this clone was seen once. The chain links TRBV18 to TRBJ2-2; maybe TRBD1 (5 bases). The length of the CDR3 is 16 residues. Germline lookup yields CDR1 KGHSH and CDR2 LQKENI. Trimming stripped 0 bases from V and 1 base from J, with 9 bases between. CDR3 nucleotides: TGTGCCAGCTCACCACCGGTAGGGGTGAACACCGGGGAGCTGTTTTTT. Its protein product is CASSPPVGVNTGELFF.

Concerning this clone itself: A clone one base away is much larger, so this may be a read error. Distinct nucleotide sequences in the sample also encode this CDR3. As DNA, the CDR3 is TGTGCCAGCAGCTTCTCCTACGAGCAGTACTTC. Translating gives CASSFSYEQYF. The chain links TRBV5-6 to TRBJ2-7; D unresolved. Germline values: CDR1 SGHDT, CDR2 YYEEEE. Trimming took 2 bases from V and 0 from J, leaving 0 bases between them. The CDR3 is made up of 11 amino acids.

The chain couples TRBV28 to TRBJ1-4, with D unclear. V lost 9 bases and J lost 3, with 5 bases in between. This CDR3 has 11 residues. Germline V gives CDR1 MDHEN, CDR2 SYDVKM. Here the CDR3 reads CASQANEKLFF. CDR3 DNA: TGTGCCAGTCAAGCTAATGAAAAACTGTTTTTT.

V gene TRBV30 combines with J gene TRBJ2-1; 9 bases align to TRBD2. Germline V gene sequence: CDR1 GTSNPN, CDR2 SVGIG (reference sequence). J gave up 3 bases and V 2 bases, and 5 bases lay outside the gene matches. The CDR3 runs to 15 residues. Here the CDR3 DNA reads TGTGCCTGGAGTAGACTAGCGGTGGGCTACAATGAGCAGTTCTTC. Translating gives CAWSRLAVGYNEQFF.

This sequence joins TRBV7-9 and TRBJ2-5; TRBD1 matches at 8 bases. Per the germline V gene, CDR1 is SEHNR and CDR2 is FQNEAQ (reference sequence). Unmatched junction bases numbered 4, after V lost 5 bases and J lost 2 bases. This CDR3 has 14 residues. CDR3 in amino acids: CASSVGTGQETQYF. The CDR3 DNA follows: TGTGCCAGCAGCGTCGGGACAGGTCAAGAGACCCAGTACTTC. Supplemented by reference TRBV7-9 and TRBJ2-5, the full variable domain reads DTGVSQNPRHKITKRGQNVTFRCDPISEHNRLYWYRQTLGQGPEFLTYFQNEAQLEKSRLLSDRFSAERPKGSFSTLEIQRTEQGDSAMYLCASSVGTGQETQYFGPGTRLLVL.

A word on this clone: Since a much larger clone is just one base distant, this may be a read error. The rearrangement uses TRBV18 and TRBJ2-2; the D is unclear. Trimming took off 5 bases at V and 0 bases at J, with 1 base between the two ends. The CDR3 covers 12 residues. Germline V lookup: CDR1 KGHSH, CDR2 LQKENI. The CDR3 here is CASSTNTGELFF. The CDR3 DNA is TGTGCCAGCTCAACGAACACCGGGGAGCTGTTTTTT. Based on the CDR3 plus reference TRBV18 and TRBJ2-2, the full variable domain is NAGVMQNPRHLVRRRGQEARLRCSPMKGHSHVYWYRQLPEEGLKFMVYLQKENIIDESGMPKERFSAEFPKEGPSILRIQQVVRGDSAAYFCASSTNTGELFFGEGSRLTVL.

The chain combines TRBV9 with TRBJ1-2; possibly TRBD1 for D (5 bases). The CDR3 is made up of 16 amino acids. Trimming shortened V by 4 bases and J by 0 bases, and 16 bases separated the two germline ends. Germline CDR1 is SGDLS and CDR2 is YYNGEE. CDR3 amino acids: CASSPRGRISNYGYTF. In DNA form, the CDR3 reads TGTGCCAGCAGCCCCCGGGGGAGGATTTCTAACTATGGCTACACCTTC.

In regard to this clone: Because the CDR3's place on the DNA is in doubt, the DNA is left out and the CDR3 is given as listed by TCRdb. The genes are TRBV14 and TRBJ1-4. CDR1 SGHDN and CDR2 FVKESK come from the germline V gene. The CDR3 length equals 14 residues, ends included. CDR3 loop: CASSLGGDVKNCFF.

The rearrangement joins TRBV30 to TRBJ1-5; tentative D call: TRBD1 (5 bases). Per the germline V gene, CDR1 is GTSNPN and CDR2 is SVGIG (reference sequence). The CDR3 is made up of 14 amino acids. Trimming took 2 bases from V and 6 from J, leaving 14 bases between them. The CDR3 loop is CAWSIGPGGQPQHF. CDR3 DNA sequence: TGTGCCTGGAGTATCGGGCCCGGGGGTCAGCCCCAGCATTTT.

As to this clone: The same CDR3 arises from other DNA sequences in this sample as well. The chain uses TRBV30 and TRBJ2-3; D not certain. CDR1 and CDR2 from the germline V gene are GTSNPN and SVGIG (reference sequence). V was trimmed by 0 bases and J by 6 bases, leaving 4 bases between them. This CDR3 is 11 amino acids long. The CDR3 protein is CAWSVGDTQYF. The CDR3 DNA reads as TGTGCCTGGAGTGTCGGCGATACGCAGTATTTT.

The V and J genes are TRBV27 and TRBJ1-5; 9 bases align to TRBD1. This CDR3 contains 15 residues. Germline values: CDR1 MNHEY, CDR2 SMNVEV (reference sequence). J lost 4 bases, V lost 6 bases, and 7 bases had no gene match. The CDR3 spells CASSPSTGGNQPQHF. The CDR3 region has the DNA TGTGCCAGCAGCCCGTCGACAGGGGGAAATCAGCCCCAGCATTTT.

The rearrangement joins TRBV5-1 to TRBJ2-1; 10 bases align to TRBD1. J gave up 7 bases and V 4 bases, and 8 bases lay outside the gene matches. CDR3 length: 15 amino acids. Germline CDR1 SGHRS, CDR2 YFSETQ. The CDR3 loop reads CASSHEGDRGNEQFF. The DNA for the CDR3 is TGCGCCAGCAGCCACGAAGGGGACAGGGGTAATGAGCAGTTCTTC.

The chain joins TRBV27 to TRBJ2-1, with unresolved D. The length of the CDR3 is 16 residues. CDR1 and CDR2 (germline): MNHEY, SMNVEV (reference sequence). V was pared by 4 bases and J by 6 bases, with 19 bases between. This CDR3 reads CASSSISFDGSNEQFF. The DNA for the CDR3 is TGTGCCAGCAGTTCCATTAGCTTCGACGGTAGCAATGAGCAGTTCTTC.

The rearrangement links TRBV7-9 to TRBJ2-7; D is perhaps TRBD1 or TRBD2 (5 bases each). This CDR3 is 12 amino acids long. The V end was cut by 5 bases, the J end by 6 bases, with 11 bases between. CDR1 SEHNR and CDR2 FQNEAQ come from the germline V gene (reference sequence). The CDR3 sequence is CASSQGTLEQYF. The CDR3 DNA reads TGTGCCAGCAGCCAAGGGACCCTCGAGCAGTACTTC.

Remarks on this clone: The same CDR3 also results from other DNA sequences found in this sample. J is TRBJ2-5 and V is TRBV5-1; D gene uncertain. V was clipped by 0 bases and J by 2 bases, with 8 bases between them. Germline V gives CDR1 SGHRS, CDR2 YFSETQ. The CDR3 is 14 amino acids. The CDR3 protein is CASSLGQSQETQYF. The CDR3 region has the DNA TGCGCCAGCAGCTTGGGCCAGTCACAAGAGACCCAGTACTTC. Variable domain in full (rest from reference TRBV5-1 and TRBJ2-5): KAGVTQTPRYLIKTRGQQVTLSCSPISGHRSVSWYQQTPGQGLQFLFEYFSETQRNKGNFPGRFSGRQFSNSRSEMNVSTLELGDSALYLCASSLGQSQETQYFGPGTRLLVL.

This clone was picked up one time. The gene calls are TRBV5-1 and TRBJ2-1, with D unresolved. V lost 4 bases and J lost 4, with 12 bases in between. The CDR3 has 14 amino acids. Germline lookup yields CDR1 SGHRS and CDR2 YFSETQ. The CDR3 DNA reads TGCGCCAGCAGCGCTAAGCAGCTTTACAATGAGCAGTTCTTC. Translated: CASSAKQLYNEQFF.

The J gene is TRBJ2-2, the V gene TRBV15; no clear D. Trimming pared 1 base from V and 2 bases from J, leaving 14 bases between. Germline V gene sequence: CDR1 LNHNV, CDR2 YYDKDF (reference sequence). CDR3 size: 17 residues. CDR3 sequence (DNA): TGTGCCACCAGCAGAGCCCTAGTCGTCCCTAACACCGGGGAGCTGTTTTTT. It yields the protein CATSRALVVPNTGELFF.

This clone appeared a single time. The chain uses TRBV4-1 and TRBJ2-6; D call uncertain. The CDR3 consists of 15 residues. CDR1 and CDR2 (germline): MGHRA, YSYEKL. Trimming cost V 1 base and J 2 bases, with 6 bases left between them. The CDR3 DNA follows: TGCGCCAGCAGCCAAGTTCCCCCTGGGGCCAACGTCCTGACTTTC. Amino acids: CASSQVPPGANVLTF.

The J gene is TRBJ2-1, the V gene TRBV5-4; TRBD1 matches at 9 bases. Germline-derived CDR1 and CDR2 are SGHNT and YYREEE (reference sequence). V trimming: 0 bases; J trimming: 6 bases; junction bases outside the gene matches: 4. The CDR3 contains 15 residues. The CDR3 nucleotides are TGTGCCAGCAGCTTGGGGGGACAGGGTCCCAATGAGCAGTTCTTC. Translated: CASSLGGQGPNEQFF.

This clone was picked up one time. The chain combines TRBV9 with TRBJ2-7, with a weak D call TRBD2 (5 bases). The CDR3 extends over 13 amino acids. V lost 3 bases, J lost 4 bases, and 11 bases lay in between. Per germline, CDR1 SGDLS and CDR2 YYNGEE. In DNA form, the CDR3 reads TGTGCCAGCAGCGGGGGAGCAGAGTACGAGCAGTACTTC. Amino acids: CASSGGAEYEQYF.

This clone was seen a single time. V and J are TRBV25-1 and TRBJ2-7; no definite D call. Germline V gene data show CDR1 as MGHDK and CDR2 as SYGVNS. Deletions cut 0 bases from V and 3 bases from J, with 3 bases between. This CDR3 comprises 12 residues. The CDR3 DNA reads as TGTGCCAGCAGTGAATATGGCTACGAGCAGTACTTC. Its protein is CASSEYGYEQYF.

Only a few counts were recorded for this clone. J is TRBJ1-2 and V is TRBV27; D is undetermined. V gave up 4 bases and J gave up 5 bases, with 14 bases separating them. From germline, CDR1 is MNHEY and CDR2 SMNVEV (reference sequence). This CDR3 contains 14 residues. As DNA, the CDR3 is TGTGCCAGCAGTTCCGGCGGGGTTGGATATGGCTACACCTTC. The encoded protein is CASSSGGVGYGYTF.

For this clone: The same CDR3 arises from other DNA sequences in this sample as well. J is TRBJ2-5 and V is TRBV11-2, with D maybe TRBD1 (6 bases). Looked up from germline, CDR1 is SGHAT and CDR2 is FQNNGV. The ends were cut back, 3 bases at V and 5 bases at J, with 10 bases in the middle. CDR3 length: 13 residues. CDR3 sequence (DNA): TGTGCCAGCAGCTTGGGGGCTCGGGAGACCCAGTACTTC. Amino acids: CASSLGARETQYF.

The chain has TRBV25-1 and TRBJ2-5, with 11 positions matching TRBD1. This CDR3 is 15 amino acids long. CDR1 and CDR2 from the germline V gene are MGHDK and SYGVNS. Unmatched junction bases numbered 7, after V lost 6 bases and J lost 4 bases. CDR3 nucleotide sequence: TGTGCCAGCAGGCGTCCGGGACAGGGGGGAGAGACCCAGTACTTC. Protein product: CASRRPGQGGETQYF.